A selection of T cell receptor beta chains follows, all from one sample in a study of blood T cells in healthy people across ages. Each CDR3 protein gets one entry after TCRdb re-called the 5' RACE reads with MiXCR. The data contain over 1,300,000 distinct CDR3 sequences, approximately 59% of them singletons. Sequences were obtained from blood. The receptors derive from a man aged 18 to 29 in good health. Both conserved end residues are part of each CDR3. The order of the fields is V gene, D gene, clone size, J gene, CDR3 DNA, CDR3 protein. A D gene is named only where the DNA matches it firmly. For some rows the clone size is stated as once, few or many, or as a class when expanded; others skip it.

TRBV7-9	TRBD2	-	TRBJ2-7	TGTGCCAGCAGCCCTAGCGGGCTAAGCTCCTACGAGCAGTACTTC	CASSPSGLSSYEQYF
TRBV3-1	TRBD2	-	TRBJ2-7	TGTGCCAGCAGCCCGGGGGGTATACGGGAGCAGTACTTC	CASSPGGIREQYF
TRBV12-3/TRBV12-4	-	-	TRBJ1-1	TGTGCCAGCAGCCAATTTGCGTCGTCCCCTTTCTTT	CASSQFASSPFF
TRBV4-1	TRBD2	-	TRBJ2-3	TGCGCCAGCAGCCAAGGCCCGGGAGGACGCACAGATACGCAGTATTTT	CASSQGPGGRTDTQYF
TRBV5-1	TRBD1	-	TRBJ1-4	TGCGCCAGCAGCCAAGACAGGGGCTCGGATGAAAAACTGTTTTTT	CASSQDRGSDEKLFF
TRBV28	TRBD1	-	TRBJ1-6	TGTGCCAGCAGTTCGGGGACAGGGTCCGGTAATTCACCCCTCCACTTT	CASSSGTGSGNSPLHF
TRBV9	-	few	TRBJ2-3	TGTGCCAGCAGCGTAGGACGTTCAGGGTTAGGACCAGATACGCAGTATTTT	CASSVGRSGLGPDTQYF
TRBV6-5	-	-	TRBJ1-1	TGTGCCAGCAAGGGACGGATCAACACTGAAGCTTTCTTT	CASKGRINTEAFF
TRBV27	TRBD1	-	TRBJ1-6	TGTGCCAGCAGTTCCGGGGACAGGTTGAATTCACCCCTCCACTTT	CASSSGDRLNSPLHF
TRBV20-1	TRBD1	-	TRBJ2-5	TGCAGTGCTAGTGCGTTTCGACAGGGACGAACGGAAAGCTCCTACAATGAGCAGTACTTC	CSASAFRQGRTESSYNEQYF
TRBV4-1	-	-	TRBJ1-5	TGCGCCAGCAGCCAAGATCATCTTAGCGGGCGGGAGCCCCAGCATTTT	CASSQDHLSGREPQHF
TRBV5-1	TRBD1	few	TRBJ2-1	TGCGCCAGCAGCTTGGGGACAGGGTTCTACAATGAGCAGTTCTTC	CASSLGTGFYNEQFF
TRBV15	TRBD1	-	TRBJ2-1	TGTGCCACCAGCGGGACAGGGTACAATGAGCAGTTCTTC	CATSGTGYNEQFF
TRBV7-2	TRBD2	-	TRBJ2-7	TGTGCCAGCAGCCCAAGCGGGAGGCTTTCCTACGAGCAGTACTTC	CASSPSGRLSYEQYF
TRBV5-1	TRBD1	once	TRBJ2-1	TGCGCCAGCAGCTTGTATGTCAGGGGGATTTACAATGAGCAGTTCTTC	CASSLYVRGIYNEQFF
TRBV6-1	-	-	TRBJ2-7	TGTGCCAGCAATGACCTGGCGAGATCCTACGAGCAGTACTTC	CASNDLARSYEQYF
TRBV6-5	-	-	TRBJ1-4	TGTGCCAGCAGTGACTCGAGGGCAGAAAAACTGTTTTTT	CASSDSRAEKLFF
TRBV7-9	TRBD2	once	TRBJ2-1	TGTGCCAGCAGCCCGATAACGGGAGGGCCTGGGGATAATGAGCAGTTCTTC	CASSPITGGPGDNEQFF
TRBV4-2	-	few	TRBJ2-7	TGTGCCAGCAGCGCAGGACTCACCTACGAGCAGTACTTC	CASSAGLTYEQYF
TRBV4-1	-	-	TRBJ1-2	TGCGCCAGCAGCCAAGAAATGGCAGTACCCTATGGCTACACCTTC	CASSQEMAVPYGYTF
TRBV5-1	TRBD1	-	TRBJ1-1	TGCGCCAGCAGCTTGGCCGAGGACAGGGCGGGAAACACTGAAGCTTTCTTT	CASSLAEDRAGNTEAFF
TRBV28	-	few	TRBJ1-6	TGTGCCAGCAGCCCTACTGACAGGAGCTCCTATAATTCACCCCTCCACTTT	CASSPTDRSSYNSPLHF
TRBV20-1	TRBD1	-	TRBJ2-5	TGCAGTGCTAGAGAACGGACAGGGTCCTCTGGGGAGCAGTACTTC	CSARERTGSSGEQYF
TRBV12-5	TRBD1	-	TRBJ2-2	TGTGCTAGTGGTTCACCAGGGACAGGGTCGACCGGGGAGCTGTTTTTT	CASGSPGTGSTGELFF
TRBV20-1	-	-	TRBJ2-3	TGCAGTGCTCGGACTGTGGATACGCAGTATTTT	CSARTVDTQYF
TRBV3-1	TRBD2	once	TRBJ2-7	TGTGCCAGCAGCCAAGATCCTCCGGACAAAGCTGGACTAGCGGGAATCTACGAGCAGTACTTC	CASSQDPPDKAGLAGIYEQYF
TRBV29-1	-	-	TRBJ2-5	TGCAGCGTTGAATTCGGGGACGTGGGGGAGACCCAGTACTTC	CSVEFGDVGETQYF
TRBV27	-	few	TRBJ1-4	TGTGCCAGCATTGATAATGAAAAACTGTTTTTT	CASIDNEKLFF
TRBV25-1	-	-	TRBJ2-5	TGTGCCAGCAGTGAATACAAGGACCAGGAGACCCAGTACTTC	CASSEYKDQETQYF
TRBV25-1	-	few	TRBJ2-7	TGTGCCAGCAGTGAAGGACCTCCTTACGAGCAGTACTTC	CASSEGPPYEQYF
TRBV5-5	-	-	TRBJ2-7	TGTGCCAGCAGTTTGGTAGGGGACACGAGCTCCTACGAGCAGTACTTC	CASSLVGDTSSYEQYF
TRBV29-1	-	-	TRBJ1-4	TGCAGCGTCCCTCTCGGGGGAGGACTGTTTTTT	CSVPLGGGLFF
TRBV12-3/TRBV12-4	-	-	TRBJ2-1	TGTGCCAGCAGCCCAGGCGGAGGAATTTACAATGAGCAGTTCTTC	CASSPGGGIYNEQFF
TRBV4-3	TRBD1	-	TRBJ2-7	TGCGCCAGCAGCCAAGATGGGACAGGGAATGGGTACGAGCAGTACTTC	CASSQDGTGNGYEQYF
TRBV29-1	TRBD1	-	TRBJ1-2	TGCAGCGTTGAAGATCGAGGACAGGCCCTCTATGGCTACACCTTC	CSVEDRGQALYGYTF
TRBV20-1	TRBD1	few	TRBJ1-5	TGCAGTGTTCTAAGCGGAACAGGGGGCACTCAGCCCCAGCATTTT	CSVLSGTGGTQPQHF
TRBV12-3/TRBV12-4	-	-	TRBJ2-3	TGTGCCAGCAGTTCCGCCTCGAGCACAGATACGCAGTATTTT	CASSSASSTDTQYF
TRBV4-1	TRBD1	once	TRBJ2-3	TGCGCCAGCAGCCAAGGACAGGGAAGTGGCACAGATACGCAGTATTTT	CASSQGQGSGTDTQYF
TRBV7-9	TRBD2	few	TRBJ2-7	TGTGCCAGCAGCGCGACTAGCGGGAGTCTGTACGAGCAGTACTTC	CASSATSGSLYEQYF
TRBV7-9	-	-	TRBJ2-7	TGTGCCAGCAGCGCTGTCCGGACCTACGAGCAGTACTTC	CASSAVRTYEQYF
TRBV4-1	-	-	TRBJ1-2	TGCGCCAGCAGCCATGGGGGAACCCCCAGGGATGGCTACACCTTC	CASSHGGTPRDGYTF
TRBV6-2/TRBV6-3	-	few	TRBJ2-7	TGTGCCAGCAGGGGAACAGAATACGAGCAGTACTTC	CASRGTEYEQYF
TRBV9	TRBD2	-	TRBJ2-1	TGTGCCAGCAGCGTAGCCGGGACTAGCGGGGGCAATGGGCAGTTCTTC	CASSVAGTSGGNGQFF
TRBV3-1	TRBD1	-	TRBJ1-2	TGTGCCAGCAGTCAAACTACCCGACAGGGGCTAGGAGGCTACACCTTC	CASSQTTRQGLGGYTF
TRBV20-1	-	-	TRBJ2-1	TGCAGTGCTAGAATTGCCTACAATGAGCAGTTCTTC	CSARIAYNEQFF
TRBV4-1	-	many	TRBJ1-4	TGCGCCAGCAGCCAAGGGGGCGAAAAACTGTTTTTT	CASSQGGEKLFF
TRBV7-9	-	few	TRBJ2-3	TGTGCCAGCAGCCAACACCTGACAGATACGCAGTATTTT	CASSQHLTDTQYF
TRBV6-6	TRBD1	few	TRBJ1-4	TGTGCCAGCAGTTACGCGAGGGGGCGATATGAAAAACTGTTTTTT	CASSYARGRYEKLFF
TRBV6-2/TRBV6-3	-	-	TRBJ1-5	TGTGCCAGCGCCGGACAATTTGGACAGCCCCAGCATTTT	CASAGQFGQPQHF
TRBV2	TRBD1	-	TRBJ1-5	TGTGCCAGCAGTGAGGGGACAGGGATCCATAGCAATCAGCCCCAGCATTTT	CASSEGTGIHSNQPQHF
TRBV20-1	-	-	TRBJ2-3	TGCAGTGCGCTCCGGGACACCTTCACAGATACGCAGTATTTT	CSALRDTFTDTQYF
TRBV9	TRBD1	-	TRBJ1-5	TGTGCCAGAAGAAGTCCGGACAGGTACGCCCGGGATCAGCCCCAGCATTTT	CARRSPDRYARDQPQHF
TRBV27	-	few	TRBJ1-4	TGTGCCAGCACTGCTTCCGGTGAAAAACTGTTTTTT	CASTASGEKLFF